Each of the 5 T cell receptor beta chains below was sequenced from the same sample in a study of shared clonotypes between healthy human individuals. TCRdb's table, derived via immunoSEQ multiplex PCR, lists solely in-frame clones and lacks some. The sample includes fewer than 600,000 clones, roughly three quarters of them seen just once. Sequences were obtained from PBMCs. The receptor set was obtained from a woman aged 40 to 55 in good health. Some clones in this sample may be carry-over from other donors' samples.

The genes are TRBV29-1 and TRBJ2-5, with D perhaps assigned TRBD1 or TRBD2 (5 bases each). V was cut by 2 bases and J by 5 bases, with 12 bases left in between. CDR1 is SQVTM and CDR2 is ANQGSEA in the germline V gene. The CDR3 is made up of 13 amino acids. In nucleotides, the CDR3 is TGCAGCGTTGAATATACCTGGGGGGAGACCCAGTACTTC. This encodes CSVEYTWGETQYF.

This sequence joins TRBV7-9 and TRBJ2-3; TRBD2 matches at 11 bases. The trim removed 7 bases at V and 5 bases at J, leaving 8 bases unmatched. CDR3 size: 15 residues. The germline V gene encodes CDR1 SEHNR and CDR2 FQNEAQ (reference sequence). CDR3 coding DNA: TGTGCCAGCACCTTTATTACTAGCGGGGGAGATACGCAGTATTTT. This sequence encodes CASTFITSGGDTQYF.

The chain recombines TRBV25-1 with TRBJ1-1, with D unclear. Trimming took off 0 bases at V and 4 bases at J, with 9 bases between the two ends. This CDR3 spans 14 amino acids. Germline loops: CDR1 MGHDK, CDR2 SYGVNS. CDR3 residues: CASSEYKTVTEAFF. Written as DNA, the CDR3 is TGTGCCAGCAGTGAATATAAAACAGTCACTGAAGCTTTCTTT. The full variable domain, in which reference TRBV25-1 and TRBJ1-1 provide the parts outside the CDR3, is EADIYQTPRYLVIGTGKKITLECSQTMGHDKMYWYQQDPGMELHLIHYSYGVNSTEKGDLSSESTVSRIRTEHFPLTLESARPSHTSQYLCASSEYKTVTEAFFGQGTRLTVV.

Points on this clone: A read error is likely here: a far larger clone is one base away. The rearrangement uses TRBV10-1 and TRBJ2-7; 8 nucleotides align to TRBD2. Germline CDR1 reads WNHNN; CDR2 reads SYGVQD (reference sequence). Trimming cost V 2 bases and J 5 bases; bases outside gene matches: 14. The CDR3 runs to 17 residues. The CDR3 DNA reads TGCGCCAGCAGTGAGCCGACTCAGGAAGCGGGAGTCCACGAGCAGTACTTC. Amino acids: CASSEPTQEAGVHEQYF.

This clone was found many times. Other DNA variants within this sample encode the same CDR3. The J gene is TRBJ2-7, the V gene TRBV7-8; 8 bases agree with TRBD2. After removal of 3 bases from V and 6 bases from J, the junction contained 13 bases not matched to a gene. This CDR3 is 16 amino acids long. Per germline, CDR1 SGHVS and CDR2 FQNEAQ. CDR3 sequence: CASSLGGGAGEVEQYF. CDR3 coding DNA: TGTGCCAGCAGCTTGGGCGGTGGAGCGGGAGAGGTCGAGCAGTACTTC. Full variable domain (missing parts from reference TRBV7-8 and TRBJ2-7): GAGVSQSPRYKVAKRGQDVALRCDPISGHVSLFWYQQALGQGPEFLTYFQNEAQLDKSGLPSDRFFAERPEGSVSTLKIQRTQQEDSAVYLCASSLGGGAGEVEQYFGPGTRLTVT.